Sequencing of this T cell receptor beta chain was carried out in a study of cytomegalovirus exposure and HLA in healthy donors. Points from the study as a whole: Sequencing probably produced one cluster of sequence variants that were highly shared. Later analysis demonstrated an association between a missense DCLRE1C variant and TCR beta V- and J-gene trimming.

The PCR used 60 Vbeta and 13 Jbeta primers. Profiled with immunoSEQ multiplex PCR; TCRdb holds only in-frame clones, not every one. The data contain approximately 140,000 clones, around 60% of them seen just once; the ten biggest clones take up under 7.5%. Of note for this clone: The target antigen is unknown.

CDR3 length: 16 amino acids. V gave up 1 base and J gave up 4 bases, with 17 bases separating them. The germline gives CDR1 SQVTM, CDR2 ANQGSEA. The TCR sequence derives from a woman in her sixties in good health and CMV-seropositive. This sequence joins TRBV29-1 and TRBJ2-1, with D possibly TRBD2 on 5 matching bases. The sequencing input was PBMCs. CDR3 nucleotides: TGCAGCGTTGAAGTACCTGCACCTACTAGATACAATGAGCAGTTCTTC. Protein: CSVEVPAPTRYNEQFF.